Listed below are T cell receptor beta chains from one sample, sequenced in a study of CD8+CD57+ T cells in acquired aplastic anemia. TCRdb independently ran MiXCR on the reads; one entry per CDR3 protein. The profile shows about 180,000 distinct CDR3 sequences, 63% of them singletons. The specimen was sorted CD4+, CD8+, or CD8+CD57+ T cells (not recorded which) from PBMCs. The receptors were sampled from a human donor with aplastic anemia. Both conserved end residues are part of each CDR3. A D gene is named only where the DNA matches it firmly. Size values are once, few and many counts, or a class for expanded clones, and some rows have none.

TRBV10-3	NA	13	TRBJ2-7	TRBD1	CAITRDRAQEQYF	TGTGCCATCACCCGGGACAGGGCCCAGGAGCAGTACTTC
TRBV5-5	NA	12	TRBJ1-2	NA	CASSRWGEGYTF	TGTGCCAGCAGCCGTTGGGGAGAGGGCTACACCTTC
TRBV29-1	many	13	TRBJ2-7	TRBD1	CSVLTGSSYEQYF	TGCAGCGTTTTGACAGGGAGCTCCTACGAGCAGTACTTC
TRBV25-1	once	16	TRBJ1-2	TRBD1	CASSAAPGQDRDGYTF	TGTGCCAGCAGTGCCGCTCCGGGACAGGATAGGGATGGCTACACCTTC
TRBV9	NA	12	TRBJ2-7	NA	CASSDGHYEQYF	TGCGCCAGCAGTGATGGCCACTACGAGCAGTACTTC
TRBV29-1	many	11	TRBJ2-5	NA	CVRRGRETQYF	TGCGTCCGACGGGGGCGTGAGACCCAGTACTTC
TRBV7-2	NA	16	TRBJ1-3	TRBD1	CASSLAGQGTGNTIYF	TGTGCCAGCAGCTTAGCGGGACAGGGCACTGGAAACACCATATATTTT
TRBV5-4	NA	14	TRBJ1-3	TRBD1	CASSLGGYRNTIYF	TGTGCCAGCAGCTTAGGGGGCTACAGAAACACCATATATTTT
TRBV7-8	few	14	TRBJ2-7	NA	CASSLALGRDEQYF	TGTGCCAGCAGCTTAGCGTTGGGTAGGGACGAGCAGTACTTC
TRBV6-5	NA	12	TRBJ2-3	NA	CASSCGTDTQYF	TGTGCCAGCAGTTGCGGCACAGATACGCAGTATTTT
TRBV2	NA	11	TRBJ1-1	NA	CASRAGGESFF	TGTGCCAGCAGGGCGGGGGGGGAATCTTTCTTT
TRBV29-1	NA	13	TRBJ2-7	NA	CSVGGGSNYEQYF	TGCAGCGTAGGGGGGGGCAGCAACTACGAGCAGTACTTC
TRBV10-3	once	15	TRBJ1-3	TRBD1	CAIISTGETRNTIYF	TGTGCCATCATTTCGACAGGGGAGACGCGAAACACCATATATTTT
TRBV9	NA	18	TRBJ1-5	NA	CASSAGIPGGHGNQPQHF	TGTGCCAGCAGCGCCGGAATTCCGGGAGGCCACGGCAATCAGCCCCAGCATTTT
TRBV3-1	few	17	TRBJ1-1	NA	CASSQGPRELMNTEAFF	TGTGCCAGCAGCCAAGGACCGAGGGAACTAATGAACACTGAAGCTTTCTTT
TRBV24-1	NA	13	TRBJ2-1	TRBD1	CATGDSPYNEQFF	TGTGCCACCGGGGACAGTCCCTACAATGAGCAGTTCTTC
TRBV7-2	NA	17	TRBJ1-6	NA	CASSLGIRRRGNSPLHF	TGTGCCAGCAGCTTAGGAATCCGTCGGCGCGGGAATTCACCCCTCCACTTT
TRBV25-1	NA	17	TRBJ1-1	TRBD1	CASSDASGQGGVTEAFF	TGTGCCAGCAGTGACGCTTCAGGACAGGGGGGAGTCACTGAAGCTTTCTTT
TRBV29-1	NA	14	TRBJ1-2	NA	CSVDDSAVNYGYTF	TGCAGCGTTGACGACAGCGCTGTTAACTATGGCTACACCTTC
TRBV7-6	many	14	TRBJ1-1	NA	CASSAREVGTEAFF	TGTGCCAGCAGCGCCAGGGAGGTCGGCACTGAAGCTTTCTTT
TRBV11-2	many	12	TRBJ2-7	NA	CASSLPAVEQYF	TGTGCCAGCAGCTTGCCGGCAGTTGAGCAGTACTTC
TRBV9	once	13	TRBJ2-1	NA	CASSVAPSDEQFF	TGTGCCAGCAGCGTAGCTCCCAGTGATGAGCAGTTCTTC
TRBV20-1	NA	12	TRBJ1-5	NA	CSAAGGGGSQHF	TGCAGTGCCGCGGGTGGCGGAGGGTCCCAGCATTTT
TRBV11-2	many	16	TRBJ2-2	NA	CASSFRGEEVAGELFF	TGTGCCAGCAGCTTTAGGGGAGAAGAGGTCGCCGGGGAGCTGTTTTTT
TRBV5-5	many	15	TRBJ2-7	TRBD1	CASTIIWGQGYEQYF	TGTGCCAGCACCATTATCTGGGGACAGGGCTACGAGCAGTACTTC
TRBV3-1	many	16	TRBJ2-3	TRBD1	CASSRDSLRATDTQYF	TGTGCCAGCAGTAGGGACAGCCTGAGGGCCACAGATACGCAGTATTTT
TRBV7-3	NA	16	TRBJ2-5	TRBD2	CASSPTSGRGWETQYF	TGTGCCAGCAGCCCGACTAGCGGGAGAGGCTGGGAGACCCAGTACTTC
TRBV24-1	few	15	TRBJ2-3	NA	CATSDPSGGSDTQYF	TGTGCCACCAGTGATCCCTCCGGGGGCTCAGATACGCAGTATTTT
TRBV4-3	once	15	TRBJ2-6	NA	CASSLGTPGANVLTF	TGCGCCAGCAGCCTAGGCACTCCTGGGGCCAACGTCCTGACTTTC
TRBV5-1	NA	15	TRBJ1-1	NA	CASSLSGVANTEAFF	TGCGCCAGCAGTCTATCAGGGGTGGCGAACACTGAAGCTTTCTTT
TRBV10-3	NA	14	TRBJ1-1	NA	CAISESEMNTEAFF	TGTGCCATCAGTGAGTCGGAGATGAACACTGAAGCTTTCTTT
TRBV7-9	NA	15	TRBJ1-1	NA	CASSLGEGMNTEAFF	TGTGCCAGCAGCTTAGGGGAGGGAATGAACACTGAAGCTTTCTTT
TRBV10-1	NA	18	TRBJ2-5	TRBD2	CASSEPRASGVLQETQYF	TGCGCCAGCAGTGAGCCCCGGGCTAGCGGGGTCCTCCAAGAGACCCAGTACTTC
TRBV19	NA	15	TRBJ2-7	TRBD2	CASSITGLVVPEQYF	TGTGCCAGTAGTATCACGGGACTAGTGGTCCCCGAGCAGTACTTC
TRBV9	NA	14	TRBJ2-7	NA	CAISPRERPYEQYF	TGTGCCATCAGTCCCCGAGAGAGGCCCTACGAGCAGTACTTC
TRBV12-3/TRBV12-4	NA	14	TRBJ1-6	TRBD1	CASSPGTANSPLHF	TGTGCCAGCAGTCCCGGGACAGCCAATTCACCCCTCCACTTT
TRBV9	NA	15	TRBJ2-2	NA	CASTQIGLGPGELFF	TGTGCCAGCACCCAAATCGGGTTAGGGCCAGGGGAGCTGTTTTTT
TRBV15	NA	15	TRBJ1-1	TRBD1	CATSSVRTGYTEAFF	TGTGCCACCAGCAGCGTGCGGACAGGGTACACTGAAGCTTTCTTT
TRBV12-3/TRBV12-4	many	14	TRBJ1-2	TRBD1	CATLGTGAHGGYTF	TGTGCCACTCTGGGCACAGGGGCGCATGGTGGCTACACCTTC
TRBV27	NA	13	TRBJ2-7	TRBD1	CASSLGQEYEQYF	TGTGCCAGCAGTTTGGGACAGGAGTACGAGCAGTACTTC
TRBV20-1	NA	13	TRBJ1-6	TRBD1	CSAMTGADSPLHF	TGCAGTGCAATGACAGGGGCTGATTCACCCCTCCACTTT
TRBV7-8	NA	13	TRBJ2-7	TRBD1	CASSTRQGREQYF	TGTGCCAGCAGCACTCGACAGGGGCGGGAGCAGTACTTC
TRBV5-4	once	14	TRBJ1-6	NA	CASSLAGAYSPLHF	TGTGCCAGCAGCTTGGCGGGGGCGTATTCACCCCTCCACTTT
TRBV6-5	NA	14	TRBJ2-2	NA	CASSYPMGAGELFF	TGTGCCAGCAGTTACCCAATGGGTGCCGGGGAGCTGTTTTTT
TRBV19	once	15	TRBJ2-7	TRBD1	CASSIGRGQTYEQYF	TGTGCCAGTAGTATTGGTAGGGGGCAGACATACGAGCAGTACTTC
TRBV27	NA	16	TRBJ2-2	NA	CASSPSRDLNTGELFF	TGTGCCAGCAGTCCATCTCGGGACCTTAACACCGGGGAGCTGTTTTTT
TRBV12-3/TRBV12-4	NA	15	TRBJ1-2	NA	CASSLVGSGRYGYTF	TGTGCCAGCAGTTTAGTGGGTTCGGGGAGGTATGGCTACACCTTC
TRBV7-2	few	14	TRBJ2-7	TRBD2	CASSLGGRSYEQYF	TGTGCCAGCAGCTTGGGGGGGAGATCCTACGAGCAGTACTTC
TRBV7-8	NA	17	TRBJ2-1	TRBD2	CASSLAPRLAGNNEQFF	TGTGCCAGCAGCTTAGCCCCCCGACTAGCGGGGAACAATGAGCAGTTCTTC
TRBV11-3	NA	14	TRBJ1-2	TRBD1	CASNAPTGPGGYTF	TGTGCCAGCAACGCTCCGACAGGGCCTGGTGGCTACACCTTC
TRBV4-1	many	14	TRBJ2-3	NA	CASSQEGLGDTQYF	TGCGCCAGCAGCCAAGAAGGGTTGGGGGATACGCAGTATTTT
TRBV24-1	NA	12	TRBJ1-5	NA	CATSDGDREQHF	TGTGCCACCAGTGACGGGGATCGGGAGCAGCATTTT
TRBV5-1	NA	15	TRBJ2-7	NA	CASSLAGYSTYEQYF	TGCGCCAGCAGCTTGGCCGGTTATTCAACCTACGAGCAGTACTTC
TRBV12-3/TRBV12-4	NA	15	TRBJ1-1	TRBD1	CASRTKPGDSTEAFF	TGTGCCAGCAGAACGAAGCCCGGGGACAGCACTGAAGCTTTCTTT
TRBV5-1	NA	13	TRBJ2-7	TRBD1	CASSLWTGAEQYF	TGCGCCAGCAGCCTGTGGACAGGGGCAGAGCAGTACTTC
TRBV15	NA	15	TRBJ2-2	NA	CATRQDWTNTGELFF	TGTGCCACCAGACAAGACTGGACGAACACCGGGGAGCTGTTTTTT
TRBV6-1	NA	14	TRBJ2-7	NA	CASSRGLRTYEQYF	TGTGCCAGCAGTCGGGGCCTCAGGACCTACGAGCAGTACTTC